A single sample is the source of the 22 T cell receptor beta chains below, sequenced in a study of response to subunit inactivated influenza vaccine. TCRdb processed the RT-PCR reads anew with MiXCR; each CDR3 protein has one entry. The repertoire has about 530,000 distinct CDR3 sequences, roughly 13% of them found once; the top ten carry less than 15%. The specimen was PBMCs from blood, collected roughly 45 days after vaccination. The receptor set was obtained from a man aged 45-65 years who received an inactivated influenza vaccine.

The table lists this clonotype with a few counts. The chain recombines TRBV10-3 with TRBJ2-3, with TRBD2 identical over 12 bases. This CDR3 is built from 15 residues. After removal of 10 bases from V and 2 bases from J, the junction contained 7 bases not matched to a gene. Germline CDR1 and CDR2: ENHRY and SYGVKD. This CDR3 is CATGRTSGTTDTQYF. As DNA, the CDR3 is TGTGCCACAGGCCGGACTAGCGGGACCACAGATACGCAGTATTTT.

This clonotype was seen ten or more times. In nucleotides, the CDR3 is TGTGCCTCGAGGTCTGGGGCCAACGTCCTGACTTTC. Translation gives CASRSGANVLTF. J is TRBJ2-6 and V is TRBV7-2; D unclear. Germline CDR1 reads SGHTA; CDR2 reads FQGNSA. V was pared by 11 bases and J by 1 base, with 6 bases between. The CDR3 is 12 residues long.

The rearrangement joins TRBV6-5 to TRBJ2-3; D ambiguous. The V end was cut by 5 bases, the J end by 8 bases, with 14 bases between. Germline V gene sequence: CDR1 MNHEY, CDR2 SVGAGI. This CDR3 is built from 13 residues. The CDR3 region has the DNA TGTGCCAGCAGTGTACCGAGTCACGGTACGCAGTATTTT. As protein: CASSVPSHGTQYF.

This chain links TRBV4-2 with TRBJ2-3, with TRBD2 matching 7 bases. J lost 4 bases, V lost 0 bases, and 13 bases had no gene match. The CDR3 totals 18 residues. CDR1 and CDR2 (germline): LGHNA, YNFKEQ. The CDR3 DNA is TGTGCCAGCAGCCAAGATTCCCGACGAGGGGCGGGGGCAGATACGCAGTATTTT. Its translation is CASSQDSRRGAGADTQYF.

This clonotype occurred a few times. The gene calls are TRBV29-1 and TRBJ1-5; the match to TRBD1 covers 8 bases. Trimming cost V 4 bases and J 3 bases; bases outside gene matches: 5. The CDR3 totals 14 residues. Per the germline V gene, CDR1 is SQVTM and CDR2 is ANQGSEA. In DNA form, the CDR3 reads TGCAGCGTTGCCGGGACAGGACCCAATCAGCCCCAGCATTTT. Translated: CSVAGTGPNQPQHF.

The chain is built from TRBV20-1 and TRBJ2-6, with 9 bases identical to TRBD2. Germline CDR1 is DFQATT and CDR2 is SNEGSKA (reference sequence). The CDR3 length is 17 residues. V gave up 5 bases and J gave up 2 bases; unmatched junction bases: 10. As DNA, the CDR3 is TGCAGTGCTGCTTGGCGGGCGGGAGGGCCTGGGGCCAACGTCCTGACTTTC. Translation: CSAAWRAGGPGANVLTF.

This clonotype has more than one count but fewer than ten. The V gene is TRBV20-1, the J gene TRBJ1-5; no reliable D call. Per the germline V gene, CDR1 is DFQATT and CDR2 is SNEGSKA (reference sequence). The CDR3 sequence is 13 residues long. Trimming took off 2 bases at V and 3 bases at J, with 8 bases between the two ends. The chain's CDR3 is CSARSVYNQPQHF. The DNA of the CDR3 is TGCAGTGCTAGATCAGTGTACAATCAGCCCCAGCATTTT.

The J gene is TRBJ1-4, the V gene TRBV6-5; D not resolved. The CDR3 runs 14 residues. CDR1 and CDR2 from the germline V gene are MNHEY and SVGAGI. Deletions cut 0 bases from V and 4 bases from J, with 6 bases between. CDR3 coding DNA: TGTGCCAGCAGTTACTCACGGCGTAATGAAAAACTGTTTTTT. Its protein product is CASSYSRRNEKLFF.

This chain links TRBV20-1 with TRBJ1-2; D gene unclear. In germline, CDR1 is DFQATT, CDR2 SNEGSKA (reference sequence). The CDR3 runs to 12 residues. V was pared by 3 bases and J by 8 bases, with 13 bases between. The CDR3 DNA follows: TGCAGTGCTAGGCTGGGTCCAGGCGGCTACACCTTC. It is translated as CSARLGPGGYTF.

CDR3 sequence (DNA): TGTGCCACCAGCACCCGGGGGGATCAGCCCCAGCATTTT. It codes for CATSTRGDQPQHF. This chain links TRBV15 with TRBJ1-5; TRBD1 might be the D (5 bases). The CDR3 length is 13 residues. The V and J ends lost 4 bases and 5 bases respectively, with 9 bases between them. Germline V CDR1 and CDR2: LNHNV, YYDKDF (reference sequence).

The chain uses TRBV18 and TRBJ2-3; D perhaps matches TRBD1 (5 bases). The CDR3 spans 17 residues. Trimming took off 3 bases at V and 1 base at J, with 17 bases between the two ends. CDR1 and CDR2 from the germline V gene are KGHSH and LQKENI. The CDR3, as DNA: TGTGCCAGCTCACCGCTTGCGAGACAGAGCCGCACAGATACGCAGTATTTT. Amino acid sequence: CASSPLARQSRTDTQYF.

This clonotype was seen ten or more times. This chain uses TRBV10-2 with TRBJ2-2, with 7 positions matching TRBD1. The CDR3 has 15 amino acids. V gave up 4 bases and J gave up 0 bases; unmatched junction bases: 2. CDR1 is WSHSY, CDR2 SAAADI, per germline. CDR3 protein: CASSGDSSNTGELFF. As DNA, the CDR3 is TGCGCCAGCAGTGGGGACAGCTCGAACACCGGGGAGCTGTTTTTT.

This clonotype was seen more than once but under ten times. CDR3: CASSYHAGPRIPYEQYF. DNA for the CDR3: TGTGCCAGCAGTTACCACGCCGGGCCACGTATCCCTTACGAGCAGTACTTC. The chain is built from TRBV6-2 or TRBV6-3 and TRBJ2-7; no clear D. V lost 2 bases, J lost 4 bases, and 21 bases lay in between. Germline-derived CDR1 and CDR2 are MNHEY and SVGEGT. The CDR3 spans 17 residues.

This clonotype was seen more than once but under ten times. The V gene is TRBV5-1, the J gene TRBJ2-7; 8 positions match TRBD1. The CDR3 extends over 14 amino acids. V dropped 4 bases and J dropped 2; count of bases not matched to a gene: 5. Germline CDR1 reads SGHRS; CDR2 reads YFSETQ. CDR3 in amino acids: CASSRGQDTYEQYF. The CDR3 DNA is TGCGCCAGCAGCAGGGGACAGGATACCTACGAGCAGTACTTC.

This clonotype was picked up many times. The chain employs TRBV7-9 and TRBJ1-5, with 9 positions matching TRBD1. Germline CDR1 SEHNR, CDR2 FQNEAQ (reference sequence). This CDR3 comprises 16 residues. Trimming took 0 bases from V and 3 from J; bases not matched to a gene: 3. For the CDR3, the DNA is TGTGCCAGCAGCTTAGCGGGACAGGGCTACAATCAGCCCCAGCATTTT. Translation: CASSLAGQGYNQPQHF.

This clonotype was seen a handful of times. This rearrangement joins TRBV29-1 to TRBJ2-1; D may match TRBD1 or TRBD2 (6 bases each). Germline V CDR1 and CDR2: SQVTM, ANQGSEA. V was clipped by 5 bases and J by 10 bases, with 24 bases between them. The CDR3 runs 15 residues. The CDR3 here is CSVTTRDTRAGEQFF. Here the CDR3 DNA reads TGCAGCGTTACAACAAGGGACACCCGGGCGGGGGAGCAGTTCTTC.

This clonotype occurred a few times. The CDR3 sequence is CASSQVLAQETQYF. CDR3 in DNA: TGTGCCAGCAGCCAAGTTTTAGCTCAAGAGACCCAGTACTTC. The gene calls are TRBV3-1 and TRBJ2-5, with D unresolved. CDR3 length: 14 amino acids. Trimming took 1 base from V and 2 from J, leaving 8 bases between them. In germline, CDR1 is LGHDT, CDR2 YNNKEL (reference sequence).

The rearrangement uses TRBV7-9 and TRBJ2-2; 7 bases align to TRBD2. Germline assignment: CDR1 SEHNR and CDR2 FQNEAQ (reference sequence). CDR3 size: 15 residues. The ends lost 5 bases at V and 0 bases at J; junction bases unmatched: 3. For the CDR3, the DNA is TGTGCCAGCAGCAGCGGGATATCGAACACCGGGGAGCTGTTTTTT. The encoded protein is CASSSGISNTGELFF.

The chain has TRBV20-1 and TRBJ1-5, with a possible D match to TRBD1 (6 bases). This CDR3 has 14 residues. Germline CDR1 is DFQATT and CDR2 is SNEGSKA (reference sequence). The ends were cut back, 4 bases at V and 4 bases at J, with 14 bases in the middle. Here the CDR3 DNA reads TGCAGTGCTACCCGATTCACAGGGAATCAGCCCCAGCATTTT. This gives the protein CSATRFTGNQPQHF.

The rearrangement uses TRBV7-9 and TRBJ2-6; D is unclear. The CDR3 has 17 residues. V gave up 2 bases and J gave up 1 base, with 12 bases separating them. Germline-derived CDR1 and CDR2 are SEHNR and FQNEAQ (reference sequence). The CDR3 DNA sequence: TGTGCCAGCAGCTTATCCGCCCTGGGTTCTGGGGCCAACGTCCTGACTTTC. Encoded protein: CASSLSALGSGANVLTF.

This clonotype was seen repeatedly, ten times or more. Germline is not matched at one junction end, which may reflect a read error. The rearrangement joins TRBV4-2 to TRBJ2-7; TRBD1 matches 8 bases. Germline V gives CDR1 LGHNA, CDR2 YNFKEQ. CDR3 length equals 14 residues. CDR3 sequence reads: CASSQGTGRSEQHF. The CDR3 bases are TGTGCCAGCAGCCAAGGGACAGGGCGATCCGAGCAGCACTTC.

The chain combines TRBV7-2 with TRBJ1-1; D not resolved. The V gene lost 3 bases and the J gene lost 3 bases, with 11 bases spanning the gap. The CDR3 runs 14 residues. The germline V gene encodes CDR1 SGHTA and CDR2 FQGNSA. The CDR3 DNA is TGTGCCAGCAGCTTTTCTCGTTTCGACACTGAAGCTTTCTTT. It yields the protein CASSFSRFDTEAFF. Filled out from reference TRBV7-2 and TRBJ1-1, the complete variable domain reads GAGVSQSPSNKVTEKGKDVELRCDPISGHTALYWYRQSLGQGLEFLIYFQGNSAPDKSGLPSDRFSAERTGGSVSTLTIQRTQQEDSAVYLCASSFSRFDTEAFFGQGTRLTVV.